This is a list of T cell receptor beta chains from one sample in a study of T cells after yellow fever vaccination. TCRdb called the 5' RACE reads again in MiXCR, with one record for every CDR3 protein. The sample lists some 500,000 distinct CDR3 sequences; 13% were seen once. The sample here was PBMCs, taken on the day of the yellow fever booster vaccination. The source of these receptors is a man aged 25-40 years who received the YFV17D yellow fever vaccine. Each CDR3 is given with its conserved first and last residue. Fields, in order: D gene, J gene, clone size, V gene, CDR3 protein, CDR3 DNA. D genes are given only for firm matches. Expanded clones get a size class; other rows say once, few or many, or leave the size out.

d_gene: NA; j_gene: TRBJ2-1; abundance: NA; v_gene: TRBV5-1; CDR3aa: CASSGGGSGGTYNEQFF; CDR3nt: TGCGCCAGCAGCGGGGGCGGGAGTGGGGGCACCTACAATGAGCAGTTCTTC
d_gene: TRBD2; j_gene: TRBJ2-1; abundance: few; v_gene: TRBV24-1; CDR3aa: CATSDQGLVGDEQFF; CDR3nt: TGTGCCACCAGTGATCAAGGACTAGTTGGCGATGAGCAGTTCTTC
d_gene: TRBD2; j_gene: TRBJ2-2; abundance: NA; v_gene: TRBV5-4; CDR3aa: CASSSSGGGGELFF; CDR3nt: TGTGCCAGCAGCTCTAGCGGGGGAGGAGGGGAGCTGTTTTTT
d_gene: TRBD2; j_gene: TRBJ2-6; abundance: few; v_gene: TRBV11-2; CDR3aa: CASSPGLAGVLTF; CDR3nt: TGTGCCAGCAGCCCAGGACTAGCGGGTGTACTGACTTTC
d_gene: NA; j_gene: TRBJ2-5; abundance: NA; v_gene: TRBV30; CDR3aa: CAWSWGETQYF; CDR3nt: TGTGCCTGGAGTTGGGGAGAGACCCAGTACTTC
d_gene: NA; j_gene: TRBJ2-3; abundance: NA; v_gene: TRBV7-2; CDR3aa: CASSSLRAATDTQYF; CDR3nt: TGTGCCAGCAGCTCACTGAGAGCGGCCACAGATACGCAGTATTTT
d_gene: NA; j_gene: TRBJ2-1; abundance: NA; v_gene: TRBV27; CDR3aa: CASSLSVAGSEQFF; CDR3nt: TGTGCCAGCAGTTTATCGGTAGCCGGGAGTGAGCAGTTCTTC
d_gene: TRBD1; j_gene: TRBJ2-5; abundance: NA; v_gene: TRBV5-1; CDR3aa: CASSLVDRRQETQYF; CDR3nt: TGCGCCAGCAGCTTGGTGGACAGGCGCCAAGAGACCCAGTACTTC
d_gene: TRBD2; j_gene: TRBJ2-3; abundance: many; v_gene: TRBV20-1; CDR3aa: CSARDVGTSGDTDTQYF; CDR3nt: TGCAGTGCTAGAGACGTAGGGACTAGCGGGGACACAGATACGCAGTATTTT
d_gene: NA; j_gene: TRBJ1-1; abundance: few; v_gene: TRBV27; CDR3aa: CASSFVGAPGAGLLAFF; CDR3nt: TGTGCCAGCAGTTTTGTGGGAGCTCCGGGCGCCGGGCTTTTGGCTTTCTTT
d_gene: NA; j_gene: TRBJ2-5; abundance: few; v_gene: TRBV6-2/TRBV6-3; CDR3aa: CASSFGQKQETQYF; CDR3nt: TGTGCCAGCAGCTTCGGACAGAAACAAGAGACCCAGTACTTC
d_gene: NA; j_gene: TRBJ2-5; abundance: NA; v_gene: TRBV28; CDR3aa: CASRGAQTQYF; CDR3nt: TGTGCCAGCAGGGGGGCACAGACCCAGTACTTC
d_gene: NA; j_gene: TRBJ2-4; abundance: NA; v_gene: TRBV29-1; CDR3aa: CSVGENIQYF; CDR3nt: TGCAGCGTTGGCGAAAACATTCAGTACTTC
d_gene: TRBD2; j_gene: TRBJ2-1; abundance: few; v_gene: TRBV7-2; CDR3aa: CASRPPRPGLAGNEQFF; CDR3nt: TGTGCCAGCAGACCACCACGTCCGGGACTAGCTGGGAATGAGCAGTTCTTC
d_gene: TRBD1; j_gene: TRBJ2-7; abundance: few; v_gene: TRBV7-2; CDR3aa: CASSWDRAREQYF; CDR3nt: TGTGCCAGCAGCTGGGACAGGGCTCGCGAGCAGTACTTC
d_gene: NA; j_gene: TRBJ2-5; abundance: few; v_gene: TRBV5-4; CDR3aa: CASSVLGVETQYF; CDR3nt: TGTGCCAGCAGCGTGTTAGGGGTAGAGACCCAGTACTTC
d_gene: NA; j_gene: TRBJ2-7; abundance: few; v_gene: TRBV7-2; CDR3aa: CASSFREGISYEQYF; CDR3nt: TGTGCCAGCAGCTTCCGAGAGGGGATCTCCTACGAGCAGTACTTC
d_gene: NA; j_gene: TRBJ1-1; abundance: NA; v_gene: TRBV6-6; CDR3aa: CATYRNTEAFF; CDR3nt: TGTGCCACCTATCGTAACACTGAAGCTTTCTTT
d_gene: TRBD2; j_gene: TRBJ2-5; abundance: few; v_gene: TRBV20-1; CDR3aa: CSARGGREETQYF; CDR3nt: TGCAGTGCCCGCGGGGGGCGGGAAGAGACCCAGTACTTC
d_gene: NA; j_gene: TRBJ1-2; abundance: NA; v_gene: TRBV19; CDR3aa: CASSPMDSRFDGYTF; CDR3nt: TGTGCCAGTAGTCCCATGGACAGTCGCTTCGATGGCTACACCTTC
d_gene: TRBD2; j_gene: TRBJ2-5; abundance: few; v_gene: TRBV3-1; CDR3aa: CASSTTSGSPQETQYF; CDR3nt: TGTGCCAGCAGCACGACTAGCGGGAGCCCCCAGGAGACCCAGTACTTC
d_gene: NA; j_gene: TRBJ1-2; abundance: few; v_gene: TRBV12-3/TRBV12-4; CDR3aa: CASTLTGAGYTF; CDR3nt: TGTGCCAGCACACTGACGGGGGCTGGCTACACCTTC
d_gene: TRBD2; j_gene: TRBJ2-2; abundance: NA; v_gene: TRBV20-1; CDR3aa: CSATTSGSTGELFF; CDR3nt: TGCAGTGCAACGACTAGCGGGAGTACCGGGGAGCTGTTTTTT
d_gene: NA; j_gene: TRBJ2-1; abundance: few; v_gene: TRBV10-3; CDR3aa: CAIRPSPGVDNEQFF; CDR3nt: TGTGCCATCAGACCCAGCCCCGGAGTTGACAATGAGCAGTTCTTC
d_gene: NA; j_gene: TRBJ2-7; abundance: NA; v_gene: TRBV9; CDR3aa: CASSPQTVTYEQYF; CDR3nt: TGTGCCAGCAGCCCACAGACAGTCACCTACGAGCAGTACTTC
d_gene: TRBD1; j_gene: TRBJ2-7; abundance: NA; v_gene: TRBV5-1; CDR3aa: CASSLDGQGSTYEQYF; CDR3nt: TGCGCCAGCAGCTTGGATGGACAGGGGTCTACCTACGAGCAGTACTTC
d_gene: NA; j_gene: TRBJ2-1; abundance: few; v_gene: TRBV6-2/TRBV6-3; CDR3aa: CASSQSIEQFF; CDR3nt: TGTGCCAGCAGTCAATCGATTGAGCAGTTCTTC
d_gene: TRBD1; j_gene: TRBJ1-1; abundance: few; v_gene: TRBV5-1; CDR3aa: CASSPGQHTMNTEAFF; CDR3nt: TGCGCCAGCAGCCCGGGACAGCACACGATGAACACTGAAGCTTTCTTT
d_gene: TRBD2; j_gene: TRBJ2-5; abundance: NA; v_gene: TRBV5-1; CDR3aa: CASSLTSGTGTQYF; CDR3nt: TGCGCCAGCAGCTTGACTAGCGGTACGGGGACCCAGTACTTC
d_gene: NA; j_gene: TRBJ2-3; abundance: few; v_gene: TRBV6-5; CDR3aa: CAVWRRNTDTQYF; CDR3nt: TGTGCCGTGTGGCGGAGAAACACAGATACGCAGTATTTT
d_gene: NA; j_gene: TRBJ2-5; abundance: NA; v_gene: TRBV29-1; CDR3aa: CSVKSYREETQYF; CDR3nt: TGCAGCGTCAAAAGTTACCGGGAAGAGACCCAGTACTTC
d_gene: NA; j_gene: TRBJ2-7; abundance: few; v_gene: TRBV30; CDR3aa: CAWSTYPGLYF; CDR3nt: TGTGCCTGGAGTACTTACCCGGGCCTGTACTTC
d_gene: TRBD2; j_gene: TRBJ2-3; abundance: many; v_gene: TRBV30; CDR3aa: CAWSGLAGPPDTQYF; CDR3nt: TGTGCCTGGAGTGGGCTAGCGGGACCCCCAGATACGCAGTATTTT
d_gene: TRBD2; j_gene: TRBJ2-2; abundance: NA; v_gene: TRBV30; CDR3aa: CARDGAGTGELFF; CDR3nt: TGTGCCCGTGACGGAGCGGGGACCGGGGAGCTGTTTTTT
d_gene: NA; j_gene: TRBJ2-1; abundance: few; v_gene: TRBV12-3/TRBV12-4; CDR3aa: CASSFGGARLYEQFF; CDR3nt: TGTGCCAGCAGTTTCGGCGGGGCAAGATTATATGAGCAGTTCTTC
d_gene: TRBD2; j_gene: TRBJ2-5; abundance: many; v_gene: TRBV12-3/TRBV12-4; CDR3aa: CASRPSGDQETQYF; CDR3nt: TGTGCCAGCAGACCTAGCGGGGACCAAGAGACCCAGTACTTC
d_gene: NA; j_gene: TRBJ2-7; abundance: few; v_gene: TRBV5-1; CDR3aa: CASSLEWYEQYF; CDR3nt: TGCGCCAGCAGCTTGGAGTGGTATGAGCAGTACTTC
d_gene: NA; j_gene: TRBJ2-2; abundance: NA; v_gene: TRBV4-3; CDR3aa: CASSQGARNTGELFF; CDR3nt: TGCGCCAGCAGCCAAGGGGCAAGAAACACCGGGGAGCTGTTTTTT
d_gene: TRBD1; j_gene: TRBJ2-2; abundance: many; v_gene: TRBV12-5; CDR3aa: CASGTPGGRVTGELFF; CDR3nt: TGTGCTAGTGGTACCCCAGGGGGCCGGGTCACCGGGGAGCTGTTTTTT
d_gene: NA; j_gene: TRBJ1-3; abundance: few; v_gene: TRBV29-1; CDR3aa: CSVLDRDPGNTIYF; CDR3nt: TGCAGCGTTCTCGACCGGGACCCTGGAAACACCATATATTTT
d_gene: TRBD2; j_gene: TRBJ2-7; abundance: NA; v_gene: TRBV15; CDR3aa: CATSSLAGTSVSYEQYF; CDR3nt: TGTGCCACCAGCTCCCTCGCCGGGACTAGCGTCTCCTACGAGCAGTACTTC
d_gene: NA; j_gene: TRBJ2-4; abundance: NA; v_gene: TRBV20-1; CDR3aa: CSARVGSLAKNIQYF; CDR3nt: TGCAGTGCTAGAGTAGGAAGCTTAGCCAAAAACATTCAGTACTTC
d_gene: NA; j_gene: TRBJ1-5; abundance: NA; v_gene: TRBV20-1; CDR3aa: CSAVGVRGRSNQPQHF; CDR3nt: TGCAGTGCAGTGGGGGTCCGGGGGCGATCCAATCAGCCCCAGCATTTT
d_gene: TRBD2; j_gene: TRBJ2-3; abundance: few; v_gene: TRBV11-2; CDR3aa: CASSLFVAAGRTTDTQYF; CDR3nt: TGTGCCAGCAGCTTATTTGTCGCAGCGGGGAGAACCACAGATACGCAGTATTTT
d_gene: TRBD2; j_gene: TRBJ2-5; abundance: many; v_gene: TRBV29-1; CDR3aa: CSVRTSGVETQYF; CDR3nt: TGCAGCGTCCGGACTAGCGGTGTGGAGACCCAGTACTTC
d_gene: NA; j_gene: TRBJ1-2; abundance: NA; v_gene: TRBV5-1; CDR3aa: CASSLVRQGDNYGYTF; CDR3nt: TGCGCCAGCAGCTTGGTTCGGCAGGGTGATAACTATGGCTACACCTTC
d_gene: NA; j_gene: TRBJ2-3; abundance: NA; v_gene: TRBV7-6; CDR3aa: CASNFGPTDTQYF; CDR3nt: TGTGCCAGCAACTTTGGGCCTACAGATACGCAGTATTTT
d_gene: NA; j_gene: TRBJ2-1; abundance: NA; v_gene: TRBV5-1; CDR3aa: CASSLEVETYNEQFF; CDR3nt: TGCGCCAGCAGCTTGGAGGTGGAAACCTACAATGAGCAGTTCTTC
d_gene: NA; j_gene: TRBJ2-3; abundance: NA; v_gene: TRBV6-1; CDR3aa: CASTPEGSIDTQYF; CDR3nt: TGTGCCAGCACCCCTGAGGGGAGCATAGATACGCAGTATTTT
d_gene: TRBD2; j_gene: TRBJ2-5; abundance: many; v_gene: TRBV28; CDR3aa: CASTPEGTSDETQYF; CDR3nt: TGTGCCAGCACCCCGGAGGGGACTAGCGACGAGACCCAGTACTTC
d_gene: TRBD2; j_gene: TRBJ2-7; abundance: NA; v_gene: TRBV7-2; CDR3aa: CASSPQAGAYEQYF; CDR3nt: TGTGCCAGCAGCCCCCAGGCGGGAGCCTACGAGCAGTACTTC
d_gene: TRBD2; j_gene: TRBJ2-5; abundance: few; v_gene: TRBV5-6; CDR3aa: CASSSRGSGRAGETQYF; CDR3nt: TGTGCCAGCAGCTCCCGGGGTAGCGGGAGGGCAGGAGAGACCCAGTACTTC
d_gene: TRBD1; j_gene: TRBJ2-2; abundance: NA; v_gene: TRBV7-3; CDR3aa: CASSRGQTNTGELFF; CDR3nt: TGTGCCAGCAGCAGGGGACAGACGAACACCGGGGAGCTGTTTTTT